The sequence of this T cell receptor beta chain was determined in a study of T cells in Graves' hyperthyroidism and ophthalmopathy. Study-wide results and caveats: For ophthalmopathy, model prediction preceded onset by a median 6.5 months. Stable hyperthyroidism was separated from ophthalmopathy by a model based on 13 V-J features.

Of note for this clonotype: Its cognate antigen is unknown.

Trimming took off 1 base at V and 2 bases at J, with 11 bases between the two ends. The germline CDR1 and CDR2 sequences are MDHEN and SYDVKM. The CDR3 covers 15 residues. Researchers amplified the TCR beta CDR3 regions from RNA transcripts. The TCR CDR3 was amplified in a first-round RT-PCR using the HTBI primer set. TCRdb re-analysed the multiplex PCR reads in MiXCR, keeping a single row per CDR3 protein. The sample contains 660,000 or so distinct CDR3 sequences, about 20% of which appear only once. Sequenced input: blood. The receptor was isolated from a man aged 25-40 years with Graves' ophthalmopathy. This chain joins TRBV28 and TRBJ2-5; TRBD2 is a possible D gene (5 bases). DNA of the CDR3: TGTGCCAGCAGTTTATCCCAAGCGGCACAAGAGACCCAGTACTTC. It yields the protein CASSLSQAAQETQYF.